Following are 24 T cell receptor beta chains from one sample sequenced in a study of PD-L1 blockade in urothelial cancer. Generated by immunoSEQ multiplex PCR, the TCRdb table keeps only in-frame clones and is missing some. The data contain tens of thousands of clones, less than 95% of them seen just once; the ten biggest clones take up roughly 0.9%. Described time point: peripheral blood 6 weeks after treatment start. The source was PBMCs, collected around atezolizumab (anti-PD-L1) treatment. The receptors originated from a woman older than 75 with urothelial cancer.

The genes are TRBV5-4 and TRBJ2-6; 7 nucleotides agree with TRBD1. The ends lost 2 bases at V and 0 bases at J; junction bases unmatched: 5. The CDR3 covers 17 residues. Per the germline V gene, CDR1 is SGHNT and CDR2 is YYREEE (reference sequence). CDR3 sequence: CASSLGAGGSGANVLTF. In DNA, the CDR3 is TGTGCCAGCAGCTTAGGGGCAGGGGGCTCTGGGGCCAACGTCCTGACTTTC.

V and J are TRBV29-1 and TRBJ1-1; D remains unclear. Trimming cost V 6 bases and J 4 bases, with 15 bases left between them. The germline V gene has CDR1 SQVTM and CDR2 ANQGSEA. CDR3 length equals 13 residues. The CDR3 nucleotides are TGCAGCGTAATCCCACCTGGGCGCACTGAAGCTTTCTTT. As protein: CSVIPPGRTEAFF.

The rearrangement links TRBV15 to TRBJ1-5, with 7 bases that match TRBD1. V lost 6 bases and J lost 2; bases outside the gene matches: 13. Germline V gene lookup returns CDR1 LNHNV and CDR2 YYDKDF (reference sequence). The CDR3 spans 17 residues. This chain's CDR3 is CATRHTRQGRGNQPQHF. In DNA, the CDR3 is TGTGCCACCAGGCATACACGACAGGGTCGGGGCAATCAGCCCCAGCATTTT.

This clone is a singleton in its sample. The chain carries TRBV5-6 and TRBJ2-1; 9 bases fit TRBD1. CDR3 length: 18 amino acids. Germline V gene lookup returns CDR1 SGHDT and CDR2 YYEEEE. J was trimmed by 6 bases and V by 3 bases; bases with no gene match: 16. In nucleotides, the CDR3 is TGTGCCAGCAGCTCAGGGCCGAGACAGGGGGGATGGATCAATGAGCAGTTCTTC. This codes for CASSSGPRQGGWINEQFF.

The CDR3 DNA sequence: TGTGCCAGCAGGGGACTAGCCTCGGGAACCCAGTACTTC. This sequence encodes CASRGLASGTQYF. The V gene is TRBV2, the J gene TRBJ2-5, with 9 bases matching TRBD2. This CDR3 has 13 residues. With 6 bases clipped from V and 8 bases from J, the junction kept 7 bases outside the gene matches. From germline, CDR1 is SNHLY and CDR2 FYNNEI.

This rearrangement joins TRBV6-1 to TRBJ2-2; D unclear. Per germline, CDR1 MNHNS and CDR2 SASEGT. The V end lost 2 bases, the J end lost 7 bases, and 11 bases lay between the germline ends. The CDR3 is 14 residues long. The CDR3 DNA reads as TGTGCCAGCAGTGAATCTGGGCAGGTCGGGGAGCTGTTTTTT. This gives the protein CASSESGQVGELFF.

The chain carries TRBV7-8 and TRBJ2-5; 12 nucleotides match TRBD2. Germline-derived CDR1 and CDR2 are SGHVS and FQNEAQ. The CDR3 sequence is 15 residues long. Trimming at V came to 6 bases and at J to 1 base, leaving 3 bases not matched to a gene. The CDR3 DNA is TGTGCCAGCAGAGGACTAGCGGGGTTCCAAGAGACCCAGTACTTC. Residues: CASRGLAGFQETQYF.

The J gene is TRBJ1-2, the V gene TRBV10-3; D perhaps matches TRBD1 (6 bases). Trimming cost V 4 bases and J 5 bases, with 14 bases left between them. Per germline, CDR1 ENHRY and CDR2 SYGVKD. This CDR3 is 14 amino acids long. This CDR3 reads CAISGQPGTYGYTF. The CDR3, as DNA: TGTGCCATCAGTGGACAGCCCGGGACATATGGCTACACCTTC.

This chain joins TRBV6-6 and TRBJ2-7; a weak D match, TRBD1 (6 bases). CDR3 length equals 13 residues. The V gene's germline CDR1 is MNHNY and CDR2 SVGAGI (reference sequence). V lost 5 bases to trimming and J lost 6 bases, with 14 bases between them. The CDR3 sequence is CASSAQGPGEQYF. The CDR3 nucleotides are TGTGCCAGCAGTGCCCAGGGGCCCGGCGAGCAGTACTTC.

The gene calls are TRBV7-2 and TRBJ2-3, with 12 bases fitting TRBD2. V trimming: 5 bases; J trimming: 4 bases; junction bases outside the gene matches: 10. CDR1 is SGHTA and CDR2 is FQGNSA in the germline V gene. CDR3 length: 17 amino acids. DNA for the CDR3: TGTGCCAGCAGCCCACGAGGGGCTAGCGGGAGGGCAGATACGCAGTATTTT. Protein sequence: CASSPRGASGRADTQYF.

This chain links TRBV28 with TRBJ2-3, with 7 bases matching TRBD2. Trimming took 6 bases from V and 2 from J; bases not matched to a gene: 11. Germline V gene sequence: CDR1 MDHEN, CDR2 SYDVKM. This CDR3 region has 16 residues. The CDR3 DNA is TGTGCCAGCAGCCTCCCGGGGGGAGTCACCACAGATACGCAGTATTTT. It yields the protein CASSLPGGVTTDTQYF. Complete variable domain (other parts from reference TRBV28 and TRBJ2-3): DVKVTQSSRYLVKRTGEKVFLECVQDMDHENMFWYRQDPGLGLRLIYFSYDVKMKEKGDIPEGYSVSREKKERFSLILESASTNQTSMYLCASSLPGGVTTDTQYFGPGTRLTVL.

This chain connects TRBV5-8 to TRBJ2-5; TRBD1 might be the D (6 bases). This CDR3 has 15 amino acids. The V and J ends lost 1 base and 5 bases respectively, with 15 bases between them. Germline V CDR1 and CDR2: SGHTS, YDEGEE. CDR3 DNA: TGTGCCAGCAGCTTGCCCGGACAGCGCGGGGAGACCCAGTACTTC. Residues: CASSLPGQRGETQYF. The full variable domain, completed using reference TRBV5-8 and TRBJ2-5, is EAGVTQSPTHLIKTRGQQATLRCSPISGHTSVYWYQQALGLGLQFLLWYDEGEERNRGNFPPRFSGRQFPNYSSELNVNALELEDSALYLCASSLPGQRGETQYFGPGTRLLVL.

This rearrangement joins TRBV28 to TRBJ2-7, with unresolved D. CDR3 length: 16 residues. The germline V gene encodes CDR1 MDHEN and CDR2 SYDVKM. Trimming removed 5 bases from V and 5 bases from J, with 22 bases in between. The CDR3 here is CASSPPGPYNAHEQYF. CDR3 nucleotide sequence: TGTGCCAGCAGTCCTCCTGGCCCTTACAACGCCCACGAGCAGTACTTC. The variable domain in full, with the rest retrieved from reference TRBV28 and TRBJ2-7, is DVKVTQSSRYLVKRTGEKVFLECVQDMDHENMFWYRQDPGLGLRLIYFSYDVKMKEKGDIPEGYSVSREKKERFSLILESASTNQTSMYLCASSPPGPYNAHEQYFGPGTRLTVT.

The chain uses TRBV29-1 and TRBJ2-3, with 9 positions matching TRBD2. CDR1 SQVTM and CDR2 ANQGSEA come from the germline V gene. The CDR3 has 12 amino acids. Trimming took 3 bases from V and 6 from J; bases not matched to a gene: 1. The CDR3 region has the DNA TGCAGCGTTGAGGCGGGAGGGGATACGCAGTATTTT. Its translation is CSVEAGGDTQYF.

The chain recombines TRBV5-5 with TRBJ1-2; 8 positions agree with TRBD1. This CDR3 has 14 residues. V shed 6 bases, J shed 4 bases, and the junction held 8 bases outside the gene matches. Germline CDR1 reads SGHKS; CDR2 reads YYEKEE (reference sequence). CDR3 sequence (DNA): TGTGCCAGCAACCCCAGGGGGCGCAGCTATGGCTACACCTTC. Amino acid sequence: CASNPRGRSYGYTF.

The chain has TRBV27 and TRBJ1-1; 9 bases are shared with TRBD1. This CDR3 contains 15 residues. The V and J ends lost 0 bases and 6 bases, in that order; junction bases with no gene match: 5. Germline-derived CDR1 and CDR2 are MNHEY and SMNVEV (reference sequence). CDR3 sequence: CASSLSGTGTSEAFF. For the CDR3, the DNA is TGTGCCAGCAGTTTATCCGGGACAGGGACCTCTGAAGCTTTCTTT.

The chain combines TRBV11-3 with TRBJ2-1; 7 bases are a match to TRBD2. Germline V CDR1 and CDR2: SGHNT, YENEEA. Trimming removed 4 bases from V and 0 bases from J; junction bases left unmatched: 6. This CDR3 contains 16 residues. The chain's CDR3 is CASSSMGGSSYNEQFF. In nucleotides, the CDR3 is TGTGCCAGCAGCTCAATGGGGGGGAGCTCCTACAATGAGCAGTTCTTC.

V is TRBV7-2 and J is TRBJ1-4, with D possibly matching TRBD1 (6 bases). Germline V gene lookup returns CDR1 SGHTA and CDR2 FQGNSA. The CDR3 contains 16 residues. Trimming took off 5 bases at V and 3 bases at J, with 16 bases between the two ends. The CDR3 region is CASSPTRTAPNEKLFF. The CDR3 DNA is TGTGCCAGCAGCCCCACCCGGACAGCACCTAATGAAAAACTGTTTTTT.

CDR3 bases: TGTGCCATCAGTGAGTCCGGCAATCAGCCCCAGCATTTT. Translated, it gives CAISESGNQPQHF. V and J are TRBV10-3 and TRBJ1-5; D not certain. CDR1 and CDR2 (germline): ENHRY, SYGVKD. Trimming left V 0 bases short and J 2 bases short, with 2 bases between. There are 13 residues in the CDR3.

The CDR3 region has the DNA TGTGCCAGCACCCTACAGGGGGCGATCGATGGCTACACCTTC. It specifies CASTLQGAIDGYTF. The rearrangement joins TRBV7-9 to TRBJ1-2; 9 bases are a match to TRBD1. The CDR3 has 14 amino acids. Germline CDR1 and CDR2: SEHNR and FQNEAQ (reference sequence). Trimming cost V 7 bases and J 6 bases; bases outside gene matches: 9.

This chain links TRBV5-1 with TRBJ1-1, with a possible D match to TRBD1 (6 bases). The CDR3 consists of 16 residues. Trimming removed 1 base from V and 1 base from J, with 14 bases in between. CDR1 is SGHRS and CDR2 is YFSETQ in the germline V gene. DNA of the CDR3: TGCGCCAGCAGCTTGACAGGGTCGGTGGGGAACACTGAAGCTTTCTTT. Translated, it gives CASSLTGSVGNTEAFF. Full variable domain (missing parts from reference TRBV5-1 and TRBJ1-1): KAGVTQTPRYLIKTRGQQVTLSCSPISGHRSVSWYQQTPGQGLQFLFEYFSETQRNKGNFPGRFSGRQFSNSRSEMNVSTLELGDSALYLCASSLTGSVGNTEAFFGQGTRLTVV.

The gene calls are TRBV6-1 and TRBJ2-7, with 10 nucleotides matching TRBD1. The CDR3 consists of 13 residues. V dropped 4 bases and J dropped 6; count of bases not matched to a gene: 3. CDR1 is MNHNS and CDR2 is SASEGT in the germline V gene. CDR3 in amino acids: CASSGQGAGEQYF. The CDR3 region has the DNA TGTGCCAGCAGTGGACAGGGGGCCGGCGAGCAGTACTTC.

This clone has more than one count but fewer than ten. This chain links TRBV30 with TRBJ1-2; D is uncertain. The CDR3 has 12 amino acids. The ends were cut back, 2 bases at V and 6 bases at J, with 10 bases in the middle. Germline CDR1 and CDR2: GTSNPN and SVGIG (reference sequence). In DNA form, the CDR3 reads TGTGCCTGGAGTTCCGGTACGGATGGCTACACCTTC. It specifies CAWSSGTDGYTF.

V gene TRBV19 combines with J gene TRBJ2-2, with 7 bases identical to TRBD1. The germline V gene encodes CDR1 LNHDA and CDR2 SQIVND (reference sequence). Trimming at V came to 4 bases and at J to 0 bases, leaving 5 bases not matched to a gene. The CDR3 has 16 residues. CDR3 amino acids: CASSKPGQSNTGELFF. CDR3 nucleotides: TGTGCCAGTAGTAAACCGGGACAGTCGAACACCGGGGAGCTGTTTTTT.